Listed below are T cell receptor beta chains from one sample, sequenced in a study of control samples from healthy donors and cancer patients. TCRdb's table, derived via immunoSEQ multiplex PCR, lists solely in-frame clones and lacks some. The sample includes 90,000 to 130,000 clones, roughly 88% of them seen just once. Source material: PBMCs. The receptors originated from a woman aged 55-75 years with lung cancer. CDR3s include the opening cysteine and the closing phenylalanine or tryptophan. D genes are given only for firm matches.

j_call: TRBJ2-1
d_call: -
v_call: TRBV12-5
cdr3_aa: CASGGSSYNEQFF
cdr3_nt: TGTGCTAGTGGGGGAAGCTCCTACAATGAGCAGTTCTTC

j_call: TRBJ1-2
d_call: TRBD1
v_call: TRBV19
cdr3_aa: CASATEGATNYGYTF
cdr3_nt: TGTGCCAGTGCCACGGAGGGGGCTACTAACTATGGCTACACCTTC

j_call: TRBJ2-3
d_call: -
v_call: TRBV6-2/TRBV6-3
cdr3_aa: CASSYERTASDTQYF
cdr3_nt: TGTGCCAGCAGTTACGAGCGGACAGCGTCGGATACGCAGTATTTT

j_call: TRBJ1-1
d_call: -
v_call: TRBV6-2/TRBV6-3
cdr3_aa: CASSPRRPNTEAFF
cdr3_nt: TGTGCCAGCAGTCCCCGGCGGCCGAACACTGAAGCTTTCTTT

j_call: TRBJ2-7
d_call: -
v_call: TRBV25-1
cdr3_aa: CASSAVTDLTYEQYF
cdr3_nt: TGTGCCAGCAGTGCAGTGACAGACTTAACCTACGAGCAGTACTTC

j_call: TRBJ1-1
d_call: -
v_call: TRBV19
cdr3_aa: CASSIGRENTEAFF
cdr3_nt: TGTGCCAGTAGTATAGGCAGGGAGAACACTGAAGCTTTCTTT

j_call: TRBJ1-5
d_call: -
v_call: TRBV30
cdr3_aa: CAWSVGHDQPQHF
cdr3_nt: TGTGCCTGGAGTGTAGGACATGATCAGCCCCAGCATTTT

j_call: TRBJ1-4
d_call: -
v_call: TRBV2
cdr3_aa: CASMQDTPNEKLFF
cdr3_nt: TGTGCCAGCATGCAGGACACACCTAATGAAAAACTGTTTTTT

j_call: TRBJ2-1
d_call: TRBD2
v_call: TRBV19
cdr3_aa: CASTRDTGGAYNEQFF
cdr3_nt: TGTGCCAGTACCCGTGATACGGGGGGGGCCTACAATGAGCAGTTCTTC

j_call: TRBJ2-5
d_call: TRBD2
v_call: TRBV10-3
cdr3_aa: CAISEPPSGAGEQETQYF
cdr3_nt: TGTGCCATCAGTGAGCCTCCATCCGGCGCGGGAGAGCAAGAGACCCAGTACTTC

j_call: TRBJ2-3
d_call: TRBD1
v_call: TRBV5-6
cdr3_aa: CASSAGTGSTDTQYF
cdr3_nt: TGTGCCAGCAGCGCCGGGACAGGGAGCACAGATACGCAGTATTTT

j_call: TRBJ1-2
d_call: -
v_call: TRBV7-2
cdr3_aa: CASSLYNQDPTGYTF
cdr3_nt: TGTGCCAGCAGCCTTTATAATCAGGACCCGACGGGCTACACCTTC

j_call: TRBJ2-7
d_call: -
v_call: TRBV19
cdr3_aa: CASSTGTPYEQYF
cdr3_nt: TGTGCCAGTAGTACCGGGACTCCCTACGAGCAGTACTTC